This T cell receptor (beta chain) was observed in a study of blood T cells in healthy people across ages (dated by TCRdb to between 2015 and 2016). Describing the broader study: In model experiments, template switching captured about one uniquely barcoded TCR beta cDNA molecule for every two T cells. Using deep sequencing normalized with unique cDNA molecular identifiers, the study measured how TCR beta repertoire diversity changes with age. Donors were grouped into four age groups: young (average about 15 years), middle-aged (about 38), aged (62) and long-lived (around 82). To avoid experimental bias, donors of different ages were spread randomly across the sequencing lanes. Using the same blood draw, the study looked at two additional independent replicas of 1 million unique cDNA reads for two donors, one aged 18 to 30 and the other aged 80 or older.

The CDR3 starts with the cysteine, ends with the phenylalanine, and has 16 residues. Only CDR3 DNA remains: 48 bases, in frame from the first base. V and J are truncated by 1 base and 2 bases respectively, leaving an intervening sequence of 14 bases. The roughly 42 donors, aged roughly 6 to 95 years, were systemically healthy Caucasian individuals from Russia. Ten milliliters of peripheral blood were drawn from each donor into EDTA-treated Vacutainer tubes. Ficoll-Paque density-gradient centrifugation was used to isolate PBMCs, with at least 6.5 million obtained per sample. Total RNA was extracted from PBMCs with Trizol reagent, with at least 6 micrograms obtained per sample. For every donor, an aliquot of PBMCs went through flow cytometry to measure the percentages of naive CD45RAhigh/CD27high T cells. This clonotype was seen a handful of times. Its antigen is not yet known. No much larger clone is present one base from it, and per-base qualities are unavailable.

The investigation overall reported the following: The percentage of naive T cells measured by flow cytometry correlated strongly with observed TCR beta diversity. Donor CMV infection status was unknown, potentially confounding age-related changes in expanded clonotypes. Compared with the aged group, the long-lived group had more naive CD4+ T cells, fewer expanded clones and increased TCR diversity, a pattern suggesting age selection. Since profiling was done on bulk unsorted PBMCs, naive and antigen-experienced compartments could not be conclusively compared. Estimates of total diversity based on one million sequenced T cells were regarded as lower bounds and as underestimates. Observed TCR beta diversity per million T cells fell roughly linearly with age, and a significant reduction was already apparent by age around 40.

Library preparation used 5' RACE. TCRdb records Illumina HiSeq 2500 as the sequencer. A second PCR of roughly 6 to 11 cycles was performed with a sample-barcoded 5' primer and a J-beta primer mix. A unique molecular identifier was introduced onto each TCR beta cDNA molecule by a template-switch 5' adaptor carrying 12 random nucleotides. Each sample yielded at least 2.5 million CDR3-containing paired-end reads. First-strand cDNA synthesis was performed from all RNA using the Mint cDNA synthesis kit, with priming by a TRBC-specific oligonucleotide. After uracil-DNA glycosylase treatment, a first 18-cycle PCR used universal primers M1SS and BC2_uni_R on all cDNA. Regarding the original processing steps: Each sample was normalized by randomly selecting 1 million high-quality reads, each carrying a distinct molecular identifier. Instead of being binned into consensus sequences, reads that shared molecular identifiers were thrown out. MiTCR, set to a Q25 quality threshold and the strictest error-elimination algorithm, was used for CDR3 identification, clonotype clustering and error correction. A nonparametric unseen species model with Euler transformation was used to estimate lower-bound total TCR beta diversity. Using fastp trimming at Q25 and MiXCR clonotype assembly, TCRdb reanalyzed the public sequencing data and kept in-frame beta chains. Every CDR3 protein is listed once, alongside the most common genes and DNA of its rows. The V and J calls and clone size are TCRdb's, not the authors'. A total of about 630,000 distinct CDR3 sequences appear in this sample, roughly 20% of them only once. The top ten clonotypes cover about 3.6% of the sample.

Recombination linked TRBV12-3 or TRBV12-4 to TRBJ1-1, with the D gene call left open. The specimen was blood. The clonotype comes from a man aged 65-85 years in good health. The DNA sequence follows: TGTGCCAGCAGTTTAGTCGCGAGCGTAAGAAACACTGAAGCTTTCTTT. Its amino acids are CASSLVASVRNTEAFF.